This is a list of T cell receptor beta chains from one sample in a study of blood T cell repertoires in COVID-19. Clones were read by immunoSEQ multiplex PCR, and TCRdb kept only the in-frame ones, dropping some. The sample yields about 130,000 clones, approximately 82% seen once. What was sequenced was peripheral blood. These receptors originate from a man aged 35 to 55 with active or convalescent COVID-19. The CDR3 runs from the conserved cysteine through the conserved F or W. D genes are given only for firm matches. Some rows have no size entry. The others give once, few or many, or a class for an expanded clone.

clone size: NA; V gene: TRBV9; J gene: TRBJ2-2; D gene: NA; CDR3 protein: CASSVDLRGNTGELFF; CDR3 DNA: TGTGCCAGCAGCGTAGACCTGCGGGGGAACACCGGGGAGCTGTTTTTT
clone size: NA; V gene: TRBV7-2; J gene: TRBJ1-4; D gene: TRBD1; CDR3 protein: CASSRDRGNEKLFF; CDR3 DNA: TGTGCCAGCAGCCGGGACAGGGGTAATGAAAAACTGTTTTTT
clone size: NA; V gene: TRBV18; J gene: TRBJ1-1; D gene: NA; CDR3 protein: CASSPAYLNTEAFF; CDR3 DNA: TGTGCCAGCTCACCGGCATATCTGAACACTGAAGCTTTCTTT
clone size: NA; V gene: TRBV2; J gene: TRBJ2-2; D gene: TRBD1; CDR3 protein: CASRRTGRTGELFF; CDR3 DNA: TGTGCCAGCAGGAGGACAGGGAGGACCGGGGAGCTGTTTTTT
clone size: few; V gene: TRBV7-2; J gene: TRBJ1-5; D gene: TRBD1; CDR3 protein: CASSPGQAPNQPQHF; CDR3 DNA: TGTGCCAGCAGCCCGGGACAGGCCCCAAATCAGCCCCAGCATTTT
clone size: NA; V gene: TRBV7-3; J gene: TRBJ2-2; D gene: NA; CDR3 protein: CASSFGPNTGELFF; CDR3 DNA: TGTGCCAGCAGCTTCGGTCCCAACACCGGGGAGCTGTTTTTT
clone size: NA; V gene: TRBV5-5; J gene: TRBJ1-1; D gene: TRBD1; CDR3 protein: CASSLAGGKTEAFF; CDR3 DNA: TGTGCCAGCAGCTTGGCAGGGGGCAAGACTGAAGCTTTCTTT
clone size: NA; V gene: TRBV6-2/TRBV6-3; J gene: TRBJ1-1; D gene: TRBD1; CDR3 protein: CASSSLGTVGTEAFF; CDR3 DNA: TGTGCCAGCAGTTCCCTTGGGACAGTGGGCACTGAAGCTTTCTTT
clone size: NA; V gene: TRBV14; J gene: TRBJ2-3; D gene: TRBD1; CDR3 protein: CASSQASGRRQGWTDTQYF; CDR3 DNA: TGTGCCAGCAGCCAAGCATCGGGCCGACGACAGGGGTGGACAGATACGCAGTATTTT
clone size: NA; V gene: TRBV2; J gene: TRBJ2-1; D gene: NA; CDR3 protein: CASSAVNEQFF; CDR3 DNA: TGTGCCAGCAGTGCTGTTAATGAGCAGTTCTTC
clone size: NA; V gene: TRBV3-1/TRBV3-2; J gene: TRBJ2-7; D gene: NA; CDR3 protein: CASSQDRGEQYF; CDR3 DNA: TGTGCCAGCAGCCAAGATCGGGGCGAGCAGTACTTC
clone size: NA; V gene: TRBV9; J gene: TRBJ2-3; D gene: NA; CDR3 protein: CASSVGASVDTQYF; CDR3 DNA: TGTGCCAGCAGCGTAGGGGCTAGCGTCGATACGCAGTATTTT
clone size: NA; V gene: TRBV7-3; J gene: TRBJ2-1; D gene: NA; CDR3 protein: CASSSLTLGGGEQFF; CDR3 DNA: TGTGCCAGCAGCTCACTCACACTGGGGGGTGGTGAGCAGTTCTTC
clone size: NA; V gene: TRBV5-1; J gene: TRBJ1-3; D gene: NA; CDR3 protein: CASSLGTSGNTIYF; CDR3 DNA: TGCGCCAGCAGCTTGGGGACATCTGGAAACACCATATATTTT
clone size: NA; V gene: TRBV18; J gene: TRBJ2-7; D gene: TRBD2; CDR3 protein: CASSPPTGGAREQYF; CDR3 DNA: TGTGCCAGCTCACCACCTACCGGGGGGGCCCGCGAGCAGTACTTC
clone size: NA; V gene: TRBV10-1; J gene: TRBJ1-6; D gene: NA; CDR3 protein: CASSQQVYNSPLHF; CDR3 DNA: TGCGCCAGCAGTCAACAGGTTTATAATTCACCCCTCCACTTT
clone size: NA; V gene: TRBV18; J gene: TRBJ1-1; D gene: TRBD1; CDR3 protein: CASSLISGTGAEAFF; CDR3 DNA: TGTGCCAGCTCGCTTATATCCGGGACAGGTGCTGAAGCTTTCTTT
clone size: NA; V gene: TRBV3-1/TRBV3-2; J gene: TRBJ2-5; D gene: NA; CDR3 protein: CASSPLQGKETQYF; CDR3 DNA: TGTGCCAGCAGCCCACTACAGGGTAAAGAGACCCAGTACTTC
clone size: NA; V gene: TRBV2; J gene: TRBJ1-2; D gene: NA; CDR3 protein: CASSVAGNYGYTF; CDR3 DNA: TGTGCCAGCAGTGTGGCGGGGAACTATGGCTACACCTTC
clone size: NA; V gene: TRBV7-5; J gene: TRBJ1-6; D gene: NA; CDR3 protein: CVRTGGDRVAGADSPLHF; CDR3 DNA: TGTGTCAGAACCGGGGGGGACAGGGTCGCCGGGGCGGATTCACCCCTCCACTTT
clone size: NA; V gene: TRBV19; J gene: TRBJ1-2; D gene: TRBD1; CDR3 protein: CASSILETGGGGYTF; CDR3 DNA: TGTGCCAGTAGTATTCTGGAGACAGGGGGAGGTGGCTACACCTTC
clone size: NA; V gene: TRBV29-1; J gene: TRBJ2-5; D gene: TRBD2; CDR3 protein: CSVEDHGGVETQYF; CDR3 DNA: TGCAGCGTTGAAGATCACGGGGGGGTAGAGACCCAGTACTTC
clone size: few; V gene: TRBV7-9; J gene: TRBJ1-5; D gene: TRBD1; CDR3 protein: CASSLGTGLHQPQHF; CDR3 DNA: TGTGCCAGCAGCTTAGGGACAGGGCTTCATCAGCCCCAGCATTTT
clone size: NA; V gene: TRBV11-3; J gene: TRBJ2-1; D gene: NA; CDR3 protein: CASAGDREHNEQFF; CDR3 DNA: TGTGCCAGCGCAGGGGACCGGGAACACAATGAGCAGTTCTTC
clone size: NA; V gene: TRBV7-6; J gene: TRBJ2-2; D gene: TRBD2; CDR3 protein: CASSPMTSGGSGGGELFF; CDR3 DNA: TGTGCCAGCAGCCCCATGACTAGCGGGGGTTCTGGGGGCGGGGAGCTGTTTTTT
clone size: few; V gene: TRBV30; J gene: TRBJ2-4; D gene: NA; CDR3 protein: CAWSVQGGAQVQYF; CDR3 DNA: TGTGCCTGGAGTGTCCAGGGTGGGGCTCAGGTTCAGTACTTC
clone size: NA; V gene: TRBV5-1; J gene: TRBJ1-5; D gene: TRBD1; CDR3 protein: CASSYGGTDNQPQHF; CDR3 DNA: TGCGCCAGCAGCTACGGCGGGACAGACAATCAGCCCCAGCATTTT
clone size: NA; V gene: TRBV18; J gene: TRBJ2-2; D gene: NA; CDR3 protein: CASSASQGTGELFF; CDR3 DNA: TGTGCCAGCTCAGCCTCACAGGGCACCGGGGAGCTGTTTTTT
clone size: NA; V gene: TRBV19; J gene: TRBJ2-1; D gene: NA; CDR3 protein: CASSIKLSSYNEQFF; CDR3 DNA: TGTGCCAGTAGTATCAAACTAAGCTCCTACAATGAGCAGTTCTTC
clone size: NA; V gene: TRBV11-2; J gene: TRBJ1-1; D gene: NA; CDR3 protein: CASSLGGLNAFF; CDR3 DNA: TGTGCCAGCAGCTTAGGGGGGCTGAATGCTTTCTTT
clone size: NA; V gene: TRBV6-5; J gene: TRBJ1-6; D gene: TRBD1; CDR3 protein: CASRTDRGGSPLHF; CDR3 DNA: TGTGCCAGCAGAACCGACAGGGGAGGATCACCCCTCCACTTT
clone size: NA; V gene: TRBV7-3; J gene: TRBJ1-1; D gene: NA; CDR3 protein: CASSEKRETEAFF; CDR3 DNA: TGTGCCAGCAGCGAAAAAAGAGAGACTGAAGCTTTCTTT
clone size: few; V gene: TRBV5-5; J gene: TRBJ2-1; D gene: NA; CDR3 protein: CASSLSQGNYNEQFF; CDR3 DNA: TGTGCCAGCAGCTTGTCCCAGGGCAACTACAATGAGCAGTTCTTC
clone size: NA; V gene: TRBV5-8; J gene: TRBJ1-3; D gene: NA; CDR3 protein: CASSLGDTSGNTIYF; CDR3 DNA: TGTGCCAGCAGCTTGGGGGACACCTCTGGAAACACCATATATTTT
clone size: NA; V gene: TRBV5-1; J gene: TRBJ2-5; D gene: TRBD2; CDR3 protein: CASWPLLAGAETQYF; CDR3 DNA: TGCGCCAGCTGGCCCCTACTAGCGGGGGCAGAGACCCAGTACTTC
clone size: NA; V gene: TRBV5-4; J gene: TRBJ2-2; D gene: NA; CDR3 protein: CASSLGGIGNTGELFF; CDR3 DNA: TGTGCCAGCAGCTTGGGCGGAATCGGCAACACCGGGGAGCTGTTTTTT